This T cell receptor beta chain comes out of a study of T cell responses to AZD1222 COVID-19 vaccine. At the level of the study: Second doses were pooled across both intervals (about 4 or about 12 weeks).

J was trimmed by 2 bases and V by 8 bases; bases with no gene match: 9. Germline CDR1 is SQVTM and CDR2 is ANQGSEA. The CDR3 length is 14 residues. Findings and caveats of the study: Only a handful of people who got AZD1222 tested seropositive at baseline. Repertoires were obtained only post-peak T cell response.

TCRdb keeps only in-frame clones here, not all; method: immunoSEQ multiplex PCR. This table has some 130,000 clones, around nine tenths appearing once. With respect to this clone: The target antigen is unknown.

The clonotype originates from an adult in good health. The sequenced sample was peripheral blood, obtained on day 0 of AZD1222 vaccination. The V and J genes are TRBV29-1 and TRBJ2-3, with 8 bases aligning to TRBD2. The CDR3: CSSSGRGVTDTQYF. In nucleotides, the CDR3 is TGCAGCTCCTCCGGGCGGGGGGTCACAGATACGCAGTATTTT.